The 20 T cell receptor beta chains in this list originate from one sample, sequenced in a study of blood T cell repertoires in COVID-19. Only in-frame clones appear in the TCRdb table, and some are missing; sequencing was by immunoSEQ multiplex PCR. There are roughly 230,000 clones in the sample; roughly 89% occur only once, and 4% lies in the top ten. The sequenced material came from PBMCs or T cells enriched from blood (not recorded which). These receptors were obtained from a woman younger than 45 with acute COVID-19.

V is TRBV29-1 and J is TRBJ2-4, with 9 bases identical to TRBD1. V shed 6 bases, J shed 4 bases, and the junction held 7 bases outside the gene matches. The CDR3 runs 14 residues. Germline V gene data show CDR1 as SQVTM and CDR2 as ANQGSEA. The CDR3 protein is CSVAGGQGKNIQYF. The CDR3 DNA sequence: TGCAGCGTCGCAGGAGGACAGGGGAAAAACATTCAGTACTTC.

CDR3 bases: TGTGCCAGCAGCTTAAGAGCGGGGGCCTCCTCCTACGAGCAGTACTTC. This encodes CASSLRAGASSYEQYF. This chain links TRBV13 with TRBJ2-7, with 8 bases aligning to TRBD2. The V gene end was trimmed by 2 bases and the J gene end by 0 bases; junction bases not matched to a gene: 6. Germline lookup yields CDR1 PRHDT and CDR2 FYEKMQ (reference sequence). CDR3 length: 16 residues.

This sequence joins TRBV19 and TRBJ2-7; D might be TRBD1 (6 bases). Trimming removed 5 bases at V and 6 bases at J, with 14 bases between. Germline V gives CDR1 LNHDA, CDR2 SQIVND (reference sequence). The CDR3 is made up of 13 amino acids. CDR3 sequence (DNA): TGTGCCAGTAGTGAGATAGACAGGTCCGAGCAGTACTTC. Translating gives CASSEIDRSEQYF.

This chain uses TRBV12-3 or TRBV12-4 with TRBJ2-5; D is unresolved. The germline V and J ends were trimmed by 5 bases and 5 bases, with 12 bases remaining between them. There are 13 residues in the CDR3. The CDR3 loop reads CASSPLVVETQYF. The CDR3 region has the DNA TGTGCCAGCAGTCCCCTAGTAGTGGAGACCCAGTACTTC.

The genes are TRBV9 and TRBJ1-2, with unresolved D. The germline V gene encodes CDR1 SGDLS and CDR2 YYNGEE. The CDR3 length is 15 residues. V lost 0 bases to trimming and J lost 7 bases, with 16 bases between them. CDR3 region: CASSVGVVKAGGYTF. CDR3 nucleotide sequence: TGTGCCAGCAGCGTAGGGGTGGTGAAGGCGGGTGGCTACACCTTC. The full variable domain, its missing parts supplied by reference TRBV9 and TRBJ1-2, is DSGVTQTPKHLITATGQRVTLRCSPRSGDLSVYWYQQSLDQGLQFLIQYYNGEERAKGNILERFSAQQFPDLHSELNLSSLELGDSALYFCASSVGVVKAGGYTFGSGTRLTVV.

The chain uses TRBV9 and TRBJ2-1, with TRBD2 identical over 10 bases. CDR3 length: 16 residues. CDR1 SGDLS and CDR2 YYNGEE come from the germline V gene. J was trimmed by 9 bases and V by 0 bases; bases with no gene match: 9. The CDR3 DNA reads as TGTGCCAGCAGCGTAGCTTCGGAGCGGGGGGGCGGTGAGCAGTTCTTC. Amino acid sequence: CASSVASERGGGEQFF. The full variable domain, with the rest looked up from reference TRBV9 and TRBJ2-1, is DSGVTQTPKHLITATGQRVTLRCSPRSGDLSVYWYQQSLDQGLQFLIQYYNGEERAKGNILERFSAQQFPDLHSELNLSSLELGDSALYFCASSVASERGGGEQFFGPGTRLTVL.

V gene TRBV7-2 combines with J gene TRBJ1-3; D uncertain. V was cut by 2 bases and J by 0 bases, with 8 bases left in between. There are 15 residues in the CDR3. CDR1 is SGHTA, CDR2 FQGNSA, per germline. The CDR3 is CASSLTSISGNTIYF. The CDR3 coding sequence is TGTGCCAGCAGCTTAACATCAATCTCTGGAAACACCATATATTTT.

This chain links TRBV9 with TRBJ2-3, with D tentatively TRBD2 (5 bases). Trimming removed 3 bases from V and 5 bases from J, with 13 bases in between. The length of the CDR3 is 14 residues. Looked up from germline, CDR1 is SGDLS and CDR2 is YYNGEE. CDR3: CASSEESGRDTQYF. The CDR3 DNA reads as TGTGCCAGCAGCGAAGAGAGCGGAAGAGATACGCAGTATTTT. Together with reference TRBV9 and TRBJ2-3, the CDR3 gives the full variable domain: DSGVTQTPKHLITATGQRVTLRCSPRSGDLSVYWYQQSLDQGLQFLIQYYNGEERAKGNILERFSAQQFPDLHSELNLSSLELGDSALYFCASSEESGRDTQYFGPGTRLTVL.

The gene calls are TRBV4-3 and TRBJ2-5, with TRBD2 identical over 8 bases. Unmatched junction bases numbered 5, after V lost 0 bases and J lost 5 bases. Germline lookup yields CDR1 LGHNA and CDR2 YSLEER. This CDR3 region has 15 residues. The CDR3 loop reads CASSQESGGYETQYF. The CDR3 DNA is TGCGCCAGCAGCCAAGAATCGGGGGGGTACGAGACCCAGTACTTC.

This chain links TRBV4-2 with TRBJ2-6; 7 bases line up with TRBD1. Losses at the gene ends were 5 bases for V and 4 bases for J; bases not matched to a gene: 11. The CDR3 contains 17 residues. In germline, CDR1 is LGHNA, CDR2 YNFKEQ. The DNA of the CDR3 is TGTGCCAGCAGCTCGGGGATAGGGGGCGAGGGGGCCAACGTCCTGACTTTC. Its translation is CASSSGIGGEGANVLTF.

The rearrangement uses TRBV5-6 and TRBJ2-5; the D gene is possibly TRBD1 (8 bases). Germline values: CDR1 SGHDT, CDR2 YYEEEE. This CDR3 comprises 15 residues. V was cut by 4 bases and J by 4 bases, with 17 bases left in between. The CDR3 is CASSPRQGRGETQYF. The DNA of the CDR3 is TGTGCCAGCAGCCCTAGACAGGGGAGGGGAGAGACCCAGTACTTC.

The J gene is TRBJ2-1, the V gene TRBV9, with TRBD2 as a possible D gene (6 bases). Per the germline V gene, CDR1 is SGDLS and CDR2 is YYNGEE. The length of the CDR3 is 17 residues. The V and J ends lost 2 bases and 0 bases respectively, with 15 bases between them. Here the CDR3 reads CASSVRPGDSSYNEQFF. The CDR3 coding sequence is TGTGCCAGCAGCGTTCGGCCCGGGGACTCCTCCTACAATGAGCAGTTCTTC.

The genes are TRBV4-1 and TRBJ1-2, with 10 positions matching TRBD1. V lost 5 bases to trimming and J lost 3 bases; unmatched junction nucleotides: 18. Per germline, CDR1 MGHRA and CDR2 YSYEKL. The CDR3 runs 19 residues. This CDR3 is CASSSHLDRGTPKYYGYTF. As DNA, the CDR3 is TGCGCCAGCAGCTCACACCTGGACAGGGGGACTCCTAAGTACTATGGCTACACCTTC.

V and J are TRBV9 and TRBJ2-1; 8 bases are shared with TRBD1. The CDR3 is made up of 17 amino acids. The V gene end was trimmed by 0 bases and the J gene end by 1 base; junction bases not matched to a gene: 6. CDR1 SGDLS and CDR2 YYNGEE come from the germline V gene. The CDR3 spells CASSVGVGTGSYNEQFF. The CDR3 DNA reads as TGTGCCAGCAGCGTAGGGGTGGGGACAGGATCCTACAATGAGCAGTTCTTC.

The chain recombines TRBV19 with TRBJ1-2; 7 nucleotides match TRBD1. The CDR3 is 12 amino acids. The germline CDR1 and CDR2 sequences are LNHDA and SQIVND (reference sequence). The V segment lost 4 bases and the J segment 7 bases; nucleotides outside the gene matches: 3. The CDR3 DNA follows: TGTGCCAGTAGTACCGGACAGGCTGGCTACACCTTC. The encoded protein is CASSTGQAGYTF.

The J gene is TRBJ1-2, the V gene TRBV5-4, with TRBD1 matching over 7 bases. Germline CDR1 is SGHNT and CDR2 is YYREEE (reference sequence). J lost 4 bases, V lost 5 bases, and 8 bases had no gene match. This CDR3 is built from 14 residues. The CDR3 nucleotides read TGTGCCAGCAGTCCCGGGACAGTTATCTATGGCTACACCTTC. Its protein product is CASSPGTVIYGYTF.

The chain has TRBV7-9 and TRBJ2-5, with D possibly TRBD1 on 6 matching bases. The V end was cut by 5 bases, the J end by 5 bases, with 18 bases between. Germline V gene data show CDR1 as SEHNR and CDR2 as FQNEAQ (reference sequence). This CDR3 spans 15 amino acids. The CDR3 protein is CASSRRDISLETQYF. The CDR3 nucleotides are TGTGCCAGCAGCCGCCGGGACATCTCGTTGGAGACCCAGTACTTC.

For the CDR3, the DNA is TGTGCCAGCAGCCTAAACACCGGGGAGCTGTTTTTT. It yields the protein CASSLNTGELFF. The chain uses TRBV7-3 and TRBJ2-2; no clear D gene. Trimming left V 5 bases short and J 2 bases short, with 3 bases between. The length of the CDR3 is 12 residues. The V gene's germline CDR1 is SGHTA and CDR2 FQGTGA.

This clone was seen once. The CDR3: CASRALRGADSPLHF. DNA for the CDR3: TGTGCCAGCAGAGCCTTACGGGGGGCCGATTCACCCCTCCACTTT. V usage is TRBV6-5 and J usage is TRBJ1-6, with D perhaps TRBD1 (6 bases). CDR3 size: 15 residues. Germline CDR1 MNHEY, CDR2 SVGAGI. V was clipped by 6 bases and J by 8 bases, with 17 bases between them.

The chain is built from TRBV5-1 and TRBJ1-5, with 10 bases matching TRBD1. Looked up from germline, CDR1 is SGHRS and CDR2 is YFSETQ. The V and J ends lost 2 bases and 6 bases, in that order; junction bases with no gene match: 5. This CDR3 has 15 residues. The CDR3, as DNA: TGCGCCAGCAGCTTAACCGGGACAGGGGTTCAGCCCCAGCATTTT. The encoded protein is CASSLTGTGVQPQHF. Full variable domain (rest looked up from reference TRBV5-1 and TRBJ1-5): KAGVTQTPRYLIKTRGQQVTLSCSPISGHRSVSWYQQTPGQGLQFLFEYFSETQRNKGNFPGRFSGRQFSNSRSEMNVSTLELGDSALYLCASSLTGTGVQPQHFGDGTRLSIL.